This T cell receptor (beta chain) is drawn from a study of blood T cell repertoires in COVID-19. The wider study: COVID-19 samples, acute and convalescent, were from the United States, Italy and Spain.

TCRdb's copy holds only in-frame clones and misses some; the assay was immunoSEQ multiplex PCR. The sample consists of roughly 290,000 clones, approximately 84% of them appearing once. This clone occurred many times. Germline values: CDR1 MNHEY, CDR2 SVGAGI. After removal of 6 bases from V and 6 bases from J, the junction contained 5 bases not matched to a gene. CDR3 size: 13 residues. The clonotype originates from a woman in her 30s who had recovered from COVID-19. The sequenced sample consisted of peripheral blood. The V call is TRBV6-5, the J call TRBJ1-2, with 9 positions matching TRBD1. The CDR3: CASSSGTGNGYTF. The CDR3 bases are TGTGCCAGCAGCTCCGGGACAGGGAATGGCTACACCTTC.